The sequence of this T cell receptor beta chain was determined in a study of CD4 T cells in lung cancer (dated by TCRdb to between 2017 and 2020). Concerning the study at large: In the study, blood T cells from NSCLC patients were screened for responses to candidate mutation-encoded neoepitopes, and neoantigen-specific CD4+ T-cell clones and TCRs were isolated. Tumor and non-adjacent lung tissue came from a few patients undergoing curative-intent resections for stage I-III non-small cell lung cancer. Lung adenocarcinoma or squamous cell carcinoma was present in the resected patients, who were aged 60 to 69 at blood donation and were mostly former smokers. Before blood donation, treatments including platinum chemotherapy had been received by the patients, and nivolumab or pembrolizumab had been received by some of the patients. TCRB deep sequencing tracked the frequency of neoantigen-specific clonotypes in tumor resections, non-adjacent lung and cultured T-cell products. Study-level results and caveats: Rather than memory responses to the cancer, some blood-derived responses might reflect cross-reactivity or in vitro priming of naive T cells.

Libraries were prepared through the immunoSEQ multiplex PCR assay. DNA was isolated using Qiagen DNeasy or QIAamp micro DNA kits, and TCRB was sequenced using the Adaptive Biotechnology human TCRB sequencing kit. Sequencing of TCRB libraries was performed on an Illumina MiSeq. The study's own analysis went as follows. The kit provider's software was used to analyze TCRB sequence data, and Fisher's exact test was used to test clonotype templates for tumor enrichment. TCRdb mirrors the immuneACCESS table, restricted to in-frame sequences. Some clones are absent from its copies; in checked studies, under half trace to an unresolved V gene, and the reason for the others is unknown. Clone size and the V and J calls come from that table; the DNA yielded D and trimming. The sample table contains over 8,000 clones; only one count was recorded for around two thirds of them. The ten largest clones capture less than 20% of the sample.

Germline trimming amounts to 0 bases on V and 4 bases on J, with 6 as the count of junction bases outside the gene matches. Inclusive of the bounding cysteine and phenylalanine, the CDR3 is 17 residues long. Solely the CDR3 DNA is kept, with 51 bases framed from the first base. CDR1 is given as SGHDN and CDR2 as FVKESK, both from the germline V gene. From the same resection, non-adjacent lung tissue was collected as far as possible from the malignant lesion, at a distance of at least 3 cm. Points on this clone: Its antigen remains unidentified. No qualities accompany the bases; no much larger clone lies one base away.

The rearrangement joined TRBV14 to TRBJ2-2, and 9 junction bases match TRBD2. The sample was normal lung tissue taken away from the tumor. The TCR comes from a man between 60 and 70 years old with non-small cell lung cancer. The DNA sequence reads TGTGCCAGCAGCCAAGATCTTAGCGGGAGTGCCACCGGGGAGCTGTTTTTT. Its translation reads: CASSQDLSGSATGELFF.